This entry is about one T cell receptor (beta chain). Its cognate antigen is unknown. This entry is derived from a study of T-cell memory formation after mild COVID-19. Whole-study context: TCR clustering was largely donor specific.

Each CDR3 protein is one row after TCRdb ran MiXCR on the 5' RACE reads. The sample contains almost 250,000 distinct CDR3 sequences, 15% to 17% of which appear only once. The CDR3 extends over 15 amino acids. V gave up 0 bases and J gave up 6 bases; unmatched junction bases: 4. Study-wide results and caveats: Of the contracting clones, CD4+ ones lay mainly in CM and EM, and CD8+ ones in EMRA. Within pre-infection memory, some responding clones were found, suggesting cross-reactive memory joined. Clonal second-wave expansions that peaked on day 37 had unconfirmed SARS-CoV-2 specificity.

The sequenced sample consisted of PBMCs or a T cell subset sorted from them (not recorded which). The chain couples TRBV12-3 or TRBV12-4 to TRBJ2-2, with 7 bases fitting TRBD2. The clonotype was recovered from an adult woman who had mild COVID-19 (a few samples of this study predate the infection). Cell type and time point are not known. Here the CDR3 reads CASSLAGLAAGELFF. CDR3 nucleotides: TGTGCCAGCAGTTTAGCGGGGCTAGCGGCCGGGGAGCTGTTTTTT.